These T cell receptor beta chains were read from a single sample in a study of T cell responses to AZD1222 COVID-19 vaccine. Clones were read by immunoSEQ multiplex PCR, and TCRdb kept only the in-frame ones, dropping some. This repertoire shows about 120,000 clones, 88% found once; its top ten account for less than 4%. Sequences were derived from peripheral blood, sampled on day 0 of AZD1222 vaccination. The receptors were gathered from an adult in good health. The CDR3 runs from the conserved cysteine through the conserved F or W. The D gene is left open where the match is weak. Some rows mark clone size as missing; the rest say once, few, many or name a class of expanded clone.

15	TRBV19	TRBJ2-3	TRBD2	NA	CASSTERGGTDTQYF	TGTGCCAGTAGTACAGAGCGGGGGGGCACAGATACGCAGTATTTT
13	TRBV19	TRBJ1-2	NA	NA	CASSTGVNYGYTF	TGTGCCAGTAGTACGGGGGTCAACTATGGCTACACCTTC
18	TRBV5-1	TRBJ2-2	TRBD2	NA	CASSTLVAGFANTGELFF	TGCGCCAGCAGCACCCTGGTAGCGGGGTTCGCGAACACCGGGGAGCTGTTTTTT
15	TRBV4-2	TRBJ1-5	NA	few	CASSQELGGTQPQHF	TGTGCCAGCAGCCAAGAACTTGGGGGTACTCAGCCCCAGCATTTT
15	TRBV6-5	TRBJ1-1	NA	NA	CASSKIINVNTEAFF	TGTGCCAGCAGTAAAATTATAAACGTGAACACTGAAGCTTTCTTT
13	TRBV12-3/TRBV12-4	TRBJ1-1	NA	NA	CASLGQLNTEAFF	TGTGCCAGCTTAGGACAGCTGAACACTGAAGCTTTCTTT
14	TRBV19	TRBJ1-2	TRBD1	NA	CASQTGGYVYGYTF	TGTGCCAGTCAGACAGGGGGCTACGTCTATGGCTACACCTTC
12	TRBV29-1	TRBJ2-7	NA	NA	CSVRQELYEQYF	TGCAGCGTTCGGCAGGAGCTCTACGAGCAGTACTTC
13	TRBV11-3	TRBJ2-2	NA	NA	CASSLSGSGELFF	TGTGCCAGCAGCTTATCAGGGTCCGGGGAGCTGTTTTTT
14	TRBV19	TRBJ1-3	TRBD1	NA	CASIDRERGNTIYF	TGTGCCAGTATCGACAGGGAGCGTGGAAACACCATATATTTT
13	TRBV6-5	TRBJ1-1	NA	NA	CASSLEGVTEAFF	TGTGCCAGCAGTCTTGAGGGGGTCACTGAAGCTTTCTTT
18	TRBV3-1/TRBV3-2	TRBJ1-4	NA	NA	CASSQVGQGSSTNEKLFF	TGTGCCAGCAGCCAAGTAGGCCAGGGGAGTAGTACTAATGAAAAACTGTTTTTT
18	TRBV4-3	TRBJ2-7	NA	NA	CASSRDELRDLPVYEQYF	TGCGCCAGCAGCCGAGACGAACTACGGGACCTTCCAGTTTACGAGCAGTACTTC
15	TRBV7-3	TRBJ2-1	NA	NA	CASSLLASRLDEQFF	TGTGCCAGCAGCTTACTGGCTAGCCGGCTGGATGAGCAGTTCTTC
11	TRBV6-5	TRBJ1-5	NA	NA	CATHKVGPQHF	TGTGCCACCCATAAGGTGGGCCCCCAGCATTTT
15	TRBV5-6	TRBJ1-2	TRBD1	NA	CASSRRRQGHYGYTF	TGTGCCAGCAGCCGGAGAAGACAGGGGCACTATGGCTACACCTTC
15	TRBV18	TRBJ1-2	TRBD1	NA	CASSPRTGGRDGYTF	TGTGCCAGCTCACCACGGACAGGGGGCCGGGATGGCTACACCTTC
15	TRBV5-1	TRBJ1-2	NA	NA	CASSLAGTGEHGYTF	TGCGCCAGCAGCTTGGCCGGGACGGGGGAACATGGCTACACCTTC
13	TRBV10-3	TRBJ2-2	NA	NA	CAISTSGTGELFF	TGTGCCATCAGTACTTCAGGAACCGGGGAGCTGTTTTTT
13	TRBV29-1	TRBJ2-2	NA	NA	CSVGQPNTGELFF	TGCAGCGTTGGACAGCCGAACACCGGGGAGCTGTTTTTT
13	TRBV2	TRBJ1-2	NA	NA	CASSTGPNYGYTF	TGTGCCAGCAGTACCGGGCCAAACTATGGCTACACCTTC
18	TRBV4-2	TRBJ2-1	NA	NA	CASSQDPSGTLSYNEQFF	TGTGCCAGCAGCCAAGACCCCTCCGGGACCCTCTCCTACAATGAGCAGTTCTTC
15	TRBV3-1/TRBV3-2	TRBJ1-4	TRBD1	NA	CASSTLAGQGEKLFF	TGTGCCAGCAGTACATTAGCGGGACAGGGGGAAAAACTGTTTTTT
14	TRBV11-2	TRBJ2-5	NA	NA	CASSSLGAGETQYF	TGTGCCAGCAGCTCCCTCGGAGCCGGTGAGACCCAGTACTTC
14	TRBV27	TRBJ1-6	NA	NA	CASSFAGNYSPLHF	TGTGCCAGCAGTTTTGCGGGGAACTATTCACCCCTCCACTTT
14	TRBV19	TRBJ1-1	NA	NA	CASSIRGVNTEAFF	TGTGCCAGTAGTATCCGAGGGGTGAACACTGAAGCTTTCTTT
16	TRBV7-9	TRBJ1-5	NA	NA	CASSPAGGGSNQPQHF	TGTGCCAGCAGTCCGGCGGGGGGTGGGAGCAATCAGCCCCAGCATTTT
15	TRBV19	TRBJ2-6	NA	once	CASSGRVSGANVLTF	TGTGCCAGTAGTGGCAGGGTATCCGGGGCCAACGTCCTGACTTTC
14	TRBV7-9	TRBJ1-2	TRBD1	few	CASSSGQGMGGYTF	TGTGCCAGCAGCTCGGGACAGGGAATGGGTGGCTACACCTTC
17	TRBV6-2/TRBV6-3	TRBJ2-5	NA	NA	CASSSPRAGSPGETQYF	TGTGCCAGCAGTTCCCCGAGGGCAGGGTCCCCCGGAGAGACCCAGTACTTC
15	TRBV7-2	TRBJ1-1	TRBD1	once	CASRDQGAPNTEAFF	TGTGCCAGCAGGGATCAGGGGGCCCCGAACACTGAAGCTTTCTTT
14	TRBV10-3	TRBJ2-7	NA	NA	CAIRRHIPSDEQYF	TGTGCCATCAGAAGACATATCCCCTCGGACGAGCAGTACTTC
11	TRBV12-3/TRBV12-4	TRBJ2-7	NA	NA	CASSLNYEQYF	TGTGCCAGCAGCCTTAACTACGAGCAGTACTTC
13	TRBV10-2	TRBJ1-1	NA	NA	CASSLQMNTEAFF	TGCGCCAGCAGTCTACAGATGAACACTGAAGCTTTCTTT
16	TRBV4-2	TRBJ1-4	NA	NA	CASSQELPATNEKLFF	TGTGCCAGCAGCCAAGAGTTGCCTGCAACTAATGAAAAACTGTTTTTT
16	TRBV5-1	TRBJ2-3	TRBD2	NA	CASSLAGRGVADTQYF	TGCGCCAGCAGCTTGGCCGGGCGGGGGGTCGCAGATACGCAGTATTTT
14	TRBV10-2	TRBJ1-5	NA	NA	CASSESQVDQPQHF	TGCGCCAGCAGTGAGTCGCAGGTCGATCAGCCCCAGCATTTT